These 2 T cell receptor beta chains were sequenced from one sample in a study of blood T cell repertoires in COVID-19. The repertoire was sequenced with immunoSEQ multiplex PCR; TCRdb's copy has only in-frame clones and lacks some. This sample has under 85,000 clones, with about 70% found just once. The sequenced sample was peripheral blood. These TCRs come from a woman aged 80 or over with active or convalescent COVID-19.

The V and J genes are TRBV6-2 or TRBV6-3 and TRBJ1-2; 9 bases agree with TRBD1. The germline gives CDR1 MNHEY, CDR2 SVGEGT. The CDR3 extends over 14 amino acids. J was trimmed by 8 bases and V by 6 bases; bases with no gene match: 10. The CDR3 nucleotides read TGTGCCAGCAGCCCTGGGACAGGGAGATCCGGCTACACCTTC. Residues: CASSPGTGRSGYTF.

The rearrangement links TRBV6-5 to TRBJ1-2, with 7 bases aligning to TRBD1. The CDR3 contains 14 residues. V dropped 2 bases and J dropped 3; count of bases not matched to a gene: 3. Germline V gives CDR1 MNHEY, CDR2 SVGAGI. The DNA for the CDR3 is TGTGCCAGCAGTTACAGGGGGCAGGACTATGGCTACACCTTC. Its translation is CASSYRGQDYGYTF.